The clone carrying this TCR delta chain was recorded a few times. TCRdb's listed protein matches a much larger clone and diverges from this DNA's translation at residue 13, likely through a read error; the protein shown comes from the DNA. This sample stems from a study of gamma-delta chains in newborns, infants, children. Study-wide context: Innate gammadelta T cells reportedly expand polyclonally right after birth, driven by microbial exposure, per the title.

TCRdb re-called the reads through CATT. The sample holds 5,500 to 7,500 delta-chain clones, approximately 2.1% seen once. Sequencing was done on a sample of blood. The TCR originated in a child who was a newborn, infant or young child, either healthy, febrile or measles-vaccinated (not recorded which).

The CDR3 spells CACDILGALTDKPIF. CDR3 DNA: TGTGCCTGTGACATACTGGGGGCCCTGACCGATAAACCCATCTTT. The rearrangement joins TRDV2 to TRDJ1, with TRDD3 matching 8 bases. CDR1 GEAIGNYY and CDR2 EKD come from the germline V gene. CDR3 length: 15 residues.